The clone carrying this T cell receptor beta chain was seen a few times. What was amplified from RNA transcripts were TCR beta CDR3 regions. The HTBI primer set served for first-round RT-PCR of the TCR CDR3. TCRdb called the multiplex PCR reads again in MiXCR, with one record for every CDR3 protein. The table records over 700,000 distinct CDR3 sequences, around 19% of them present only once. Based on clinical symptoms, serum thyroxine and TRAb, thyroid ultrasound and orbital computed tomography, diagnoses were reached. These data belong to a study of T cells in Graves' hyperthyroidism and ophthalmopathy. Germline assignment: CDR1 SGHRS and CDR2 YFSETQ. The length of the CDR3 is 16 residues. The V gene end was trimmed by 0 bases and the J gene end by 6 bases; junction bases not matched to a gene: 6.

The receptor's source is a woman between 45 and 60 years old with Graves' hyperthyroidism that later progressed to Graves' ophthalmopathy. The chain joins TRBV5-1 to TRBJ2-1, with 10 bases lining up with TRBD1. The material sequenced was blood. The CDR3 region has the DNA TGCGCCAGCAGCTTGGGTCCGGGACAGGGGCTCAATGAGCAGTTCTTC. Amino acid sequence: CASSLGPGQGLNEQFF.